This T cell receptor (beta chain) emerged from a study of OX40 agonist ivuxolimab in advanced cancers. In the study overall: Partial responses, seen in three patients, involved one hepatocellular carcinoma and two cutaneous melanomas.

Trimming removed 4 bases from V and 8 bases from J, with 17 bases in between. CDR3 size: 14 residues. CDR1 and CDR2 (germline): SNHLY, FYNNEI. Sampling times: baseline, cycle 4 day 1, cycle 7 day 1. Sequenced by immunoSEQ multiplex PCR; TCRdb stores in-frame clones only, minus some. The sample lists tens of thousands of clones, 91% occurring once. V and J are TRBV2 and TRBJ1-2; D gene uncertain. The sequence was collected from an adult with an advanced solid tumor such as melanoma, head and neck, liver or kidney cancer. This sample comprised CD4+ or CD8+ T cells sorted from blood, obtained in a trial of the OX40 agonist ivuxolimab. CDR3 amino acids: CASSVRTSTHGYTF. In DNA form, the CDR3 reads TGTGCCAGCAGTGTTCGGACTTCCACCCACGGCTACACCTTC.